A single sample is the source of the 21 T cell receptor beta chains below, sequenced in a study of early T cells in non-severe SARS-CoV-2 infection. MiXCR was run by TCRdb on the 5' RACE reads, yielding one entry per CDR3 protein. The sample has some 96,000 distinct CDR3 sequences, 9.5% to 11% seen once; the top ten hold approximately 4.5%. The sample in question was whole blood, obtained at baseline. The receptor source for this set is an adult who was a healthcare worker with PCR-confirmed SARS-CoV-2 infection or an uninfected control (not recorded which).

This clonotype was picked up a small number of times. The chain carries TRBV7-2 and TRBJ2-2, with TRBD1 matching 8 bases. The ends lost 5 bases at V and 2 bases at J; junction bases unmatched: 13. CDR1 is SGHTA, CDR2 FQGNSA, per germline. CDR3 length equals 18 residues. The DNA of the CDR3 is TGTGCCAGCAGCCCCAGGGGGCCCTCCCGACTAAACACCGGGGAGCTGTTTTTT. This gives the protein CASSPRGPSRLNTGELFF.

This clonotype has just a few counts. In nucleotides, the CDR3 is TGTGCCAGCACCTACGGGGTAAATCAGCCCCAGCATTTT. Translation: CASTYGVNQPQHF. The chain employs TRBV6-6 and TRBJ1-5; D remains ambiguous. CDR3 size: 13 residues. V lost 7 bases to trimming and J lost 4 bases, with 11 bases between them. CDR1 MNHNY and CDR2 SVGAGI come from the germline V gene (reference sequence).

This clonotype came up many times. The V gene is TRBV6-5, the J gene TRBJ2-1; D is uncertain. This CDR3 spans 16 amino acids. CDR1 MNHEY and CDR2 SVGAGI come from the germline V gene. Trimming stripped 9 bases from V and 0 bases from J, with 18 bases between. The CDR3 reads CASAGSSARSYNEQFF. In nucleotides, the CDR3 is TGTGCCAGTGCAGGATCATCCGCCCGCTCCTACAATGAGCAGTTCTTC.

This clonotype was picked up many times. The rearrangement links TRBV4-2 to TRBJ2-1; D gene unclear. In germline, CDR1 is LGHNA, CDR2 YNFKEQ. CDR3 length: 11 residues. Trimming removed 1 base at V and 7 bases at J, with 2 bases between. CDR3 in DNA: TGTGCCAGCAGCCAAGTGAATGAGCAGTTCTTC. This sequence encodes CASSQVNEQFF.

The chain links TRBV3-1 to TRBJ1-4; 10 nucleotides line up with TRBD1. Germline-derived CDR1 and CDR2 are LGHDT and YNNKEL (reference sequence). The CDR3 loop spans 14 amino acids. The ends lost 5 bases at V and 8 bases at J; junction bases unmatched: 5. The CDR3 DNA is TGTGCCAGCAGCGGCCGGGGACAGGGGGAAAAACTGTTTTTT. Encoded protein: CASSGRGQGEKLFF.

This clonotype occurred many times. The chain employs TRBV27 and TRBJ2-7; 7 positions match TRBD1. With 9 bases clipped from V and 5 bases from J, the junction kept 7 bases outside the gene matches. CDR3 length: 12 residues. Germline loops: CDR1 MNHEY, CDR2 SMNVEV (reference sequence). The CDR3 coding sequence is TGTGCCAGTACCACAGGGGACCACGAGCAGTACTTC. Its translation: CASTTGDHEQYF.

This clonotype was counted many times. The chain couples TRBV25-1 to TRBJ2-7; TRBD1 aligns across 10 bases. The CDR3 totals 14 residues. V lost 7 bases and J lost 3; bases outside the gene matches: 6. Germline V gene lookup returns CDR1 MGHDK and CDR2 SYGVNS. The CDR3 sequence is CASTTDRGGYEQYF. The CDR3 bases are TGTGCCAGCACCACGGACAGGGGGGGCTACGAGCAGTACTTC.

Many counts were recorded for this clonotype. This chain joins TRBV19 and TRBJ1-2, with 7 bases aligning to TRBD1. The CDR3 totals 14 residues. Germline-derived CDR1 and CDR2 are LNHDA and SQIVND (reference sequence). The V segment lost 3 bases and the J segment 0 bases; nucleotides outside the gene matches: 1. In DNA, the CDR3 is TGTGCCAGTAGTATGGACAGGTCTAACTATGGCTACACCTTC. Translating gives CASSMDRSNYGYTF.

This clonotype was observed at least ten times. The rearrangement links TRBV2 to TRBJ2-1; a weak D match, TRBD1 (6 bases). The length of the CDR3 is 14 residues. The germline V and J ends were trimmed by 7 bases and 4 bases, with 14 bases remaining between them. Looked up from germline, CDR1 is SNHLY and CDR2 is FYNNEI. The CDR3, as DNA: TGTGCCAGCATGGCCCAGGGGTTATACAATGAGCAGTTCTTC. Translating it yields CASMAQGLYNEQFF.

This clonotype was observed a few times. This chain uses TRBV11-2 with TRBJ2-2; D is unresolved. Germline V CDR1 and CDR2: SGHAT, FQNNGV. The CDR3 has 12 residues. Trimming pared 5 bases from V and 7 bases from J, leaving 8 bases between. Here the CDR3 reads CASSTTGGELFF. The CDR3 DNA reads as TGTGCCAGCAGCACCACTGGCGGGGAGCTGTTTTTT.

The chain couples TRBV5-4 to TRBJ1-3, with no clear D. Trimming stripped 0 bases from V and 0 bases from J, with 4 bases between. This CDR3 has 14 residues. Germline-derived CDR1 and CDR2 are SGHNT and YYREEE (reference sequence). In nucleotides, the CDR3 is TGTGCCAGCAGCTTGGCCGACTCTGGAAACACCATATATTTT. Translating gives CASSLADSGNTIYF.

The CDR3 region has the DNA TGTGCCAGCAGCGTAGGGGGGGAAAGCACAGATACGCAGTATTTT. This codes for CASSVGGESTDTQYF. The chain joins TRBV9 to TRBJ2-3; a weak D match, TRBD2 (6 bases). Germline lookup yields CDR1 SGDLS and CDR2 YYNGEE. CDR3 length equals 15 residues. Trimming removed 0 bases at V and 0 bases at J, with 8 bases between.

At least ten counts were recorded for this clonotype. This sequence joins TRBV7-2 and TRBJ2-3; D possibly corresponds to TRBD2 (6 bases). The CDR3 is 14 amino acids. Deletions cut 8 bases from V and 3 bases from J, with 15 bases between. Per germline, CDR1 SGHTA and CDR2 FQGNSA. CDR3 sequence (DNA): TGTGCCAGCGAGAGGAGGGCCGGTACAGATACGCAGTATTTT. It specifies CASERRAGTDTQYF.

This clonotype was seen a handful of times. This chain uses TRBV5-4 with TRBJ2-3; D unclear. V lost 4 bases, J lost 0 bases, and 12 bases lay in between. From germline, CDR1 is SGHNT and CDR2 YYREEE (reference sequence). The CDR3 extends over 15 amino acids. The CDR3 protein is CASSRGQTSTDTQYF. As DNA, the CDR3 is TGTGCCAGCAGCCGCGGCCAAACAAGCACAGATACGCAGTATTTT.

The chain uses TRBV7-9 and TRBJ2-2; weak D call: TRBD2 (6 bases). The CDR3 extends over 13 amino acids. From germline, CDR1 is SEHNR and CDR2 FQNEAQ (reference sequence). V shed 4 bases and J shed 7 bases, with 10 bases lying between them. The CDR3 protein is CASSYGDFGELFF. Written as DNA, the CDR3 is TGTGCCAGCAGCTATGGGGACTTCGGGGAGCTGTTTTTT.

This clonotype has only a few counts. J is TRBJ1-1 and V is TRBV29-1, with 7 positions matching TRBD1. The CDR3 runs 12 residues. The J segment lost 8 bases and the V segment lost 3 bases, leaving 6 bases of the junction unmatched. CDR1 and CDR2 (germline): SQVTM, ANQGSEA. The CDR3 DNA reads TGCAGCGTTGAGGCCCCGACAGGGGAAGCTTTCTTT. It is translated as CSVEAPTGEAFF.

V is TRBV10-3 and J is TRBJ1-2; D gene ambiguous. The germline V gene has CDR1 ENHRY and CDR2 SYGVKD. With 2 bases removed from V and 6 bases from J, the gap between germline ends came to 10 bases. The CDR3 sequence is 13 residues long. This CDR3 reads CAISENQRNGYTF. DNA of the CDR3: TGTGCCATCAGTGAGAACCAACGCAATGGCTACACCTTC.

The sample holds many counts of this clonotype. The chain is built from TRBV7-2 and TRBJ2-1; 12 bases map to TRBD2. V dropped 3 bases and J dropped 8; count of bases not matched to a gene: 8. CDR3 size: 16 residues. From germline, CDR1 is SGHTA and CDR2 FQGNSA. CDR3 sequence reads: CASSFGLAGSPYEQFF. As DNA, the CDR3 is TGTGCCAGCAGCTTCGGACTAGCGGGGTCCCCTTATGAGCAGTTCTTC.

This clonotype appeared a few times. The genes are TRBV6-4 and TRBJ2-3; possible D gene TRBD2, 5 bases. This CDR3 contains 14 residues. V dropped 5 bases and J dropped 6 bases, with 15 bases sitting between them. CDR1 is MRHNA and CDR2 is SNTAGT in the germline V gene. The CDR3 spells CASSPDSSTDTQYF. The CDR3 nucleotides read TGTGCCAGCAGTCCGGACTCGTCGACGGATACGCAGTATTTT.

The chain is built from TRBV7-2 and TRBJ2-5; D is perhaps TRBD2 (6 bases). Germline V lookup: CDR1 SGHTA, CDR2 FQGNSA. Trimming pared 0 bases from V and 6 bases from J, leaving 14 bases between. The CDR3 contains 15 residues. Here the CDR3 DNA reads TGTGCCAGCAGCTTAGCGGGAGGCTCTGGCAAGACCCAGTACTTC. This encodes CASSLAGGSGKTQYF.

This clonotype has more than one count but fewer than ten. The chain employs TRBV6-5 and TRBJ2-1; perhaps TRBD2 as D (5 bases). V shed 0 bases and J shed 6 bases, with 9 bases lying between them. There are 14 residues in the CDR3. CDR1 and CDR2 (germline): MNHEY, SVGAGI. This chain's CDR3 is CASSYSPTTNEQFF. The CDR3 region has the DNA TGTGCCAGCAGTTACTCTCCGACTACCAATGAGCAGTTCTTC.